Listed below are T cell receptor beta chains from one sample, sequenced in a study of shared clonotypes between healthy human individuals. Sequencing was performed with immunoSEQ multiplex PCR; in TCRdb, only in-frame clones are kept and a portion is missing. The sample consists of 600,000 to 750,000 clones, about 90% of them appearing once. The source material was memory CD8+ T cells from PBMCs. The receptors were gathered from a man between 18 and 35 years old in good health. Some clones in this sample may be carry-over from other donors' samples. The CDR3 runs from the conserved cysteine through the conserved F or W. A D gene is named only where the DNA matches it firmly. Rows may omit the clone size; those that give it use once, few, many or a size class.

CDR3 length	clone size	D gene	V gene	J gene	CDR3 DNA	CDR3 protein
15	.	.	TRBV25-1	TRBJ2-2	TGTGCCACCAGAGGCCCGGTAGGGAGCACCGGGGAGCTGTTTTTT	CATRGPVGSTGELFF
13	.	TRBD1	TRBV10-2	TRBJ1-2	TGCGCCAGCCAGGGAACAGGGGGCCGGGGCTACACCTTC	CASQGTGGRGYTF
16	.	.	TRBV5-1	TRBJ2-3	TGCGCCAGCAGCTTGGAGGGGGGCGTTAGCACAGATACGCAGTATTTT	CASSLEGGVSTDTQYF
15	.	.	TRBV19	TRBJ2-6	TGTGCCAGTAGTATGGGGGCAGGTGGGGCCAACGTCCTGACTTTC	CASSMGAGGANVLTF
14	.	.	TRBV6-1	TRBJ2-3	TGTGCCATCCTGAGGCGAGGGTTCACAGATACGCAGTATTTT	CAILRRGFTDTQYF
14	.	.	TRBV28	TRBJ1-5	TGTGCCAGCAAGATAGAGAGGCGCAATCAGCCCCAGCATTTT	CASKIERRNQPQHF
16	.	TRBD2	TRBV10-3	TRBJ2-1	TGTGCCATCAGCCCCGGGACTAGCGGGAGAGTGAATGAGCAGTTCTTC	CAISPGTSGRVNEQFF
16	.	TRBD2	TRBV7-9	TRBJ2-1	TGTGCCAGCAGGGGCGCGGAAGCGGGAGGGCCCAATGAGCAGTTCTTC	CASRGAEAGGPNEQFF
14	.	.	TRBV9	TRBJ1-2	TGTGCCAGCAGCGTCAGCGGGACAAACTATGGCTACACCTTC	CASSVSGTNYGYTF
14	.	TRBD2	TRBV27	TRBJ2-3	TGTGCCAGCAGCCTAGCGGGATACACAGATACGCAGTATTTT	CASSLAGYTDTQYF
14	.	.	TRBV7-8	TRBJ2-1	TGTGCCAGCAGCTTAAAGGGTCCCTACAATGAGCAGTTCTTC	CASSLKGPYNEQFF
15	.	TRBD1	TRBV7-9	TRBJ1-5	TGTGCCAGCAGCCAGGGGGTAATGGGCAATCAGCCCCAGCATTTT	CASSQGVMGNQPQHF
14	.	.	TRBV19	TRBJ1-1	TGTGCCAGTAGTATCCGGACCGCTTCGTCTGAAGCTTTCTTT	CASSIRTASSEAFF
15	.	.	TRBV21-1	TRBJ2-7	TGTGCCAGCAGCAAAGAGGGGCTAGCGGGAGACGAGCAGTACTTC	CASSKEGLAGDEQYF
19	.	TRBD2	TRBV5-1	TRBJ2-1	TGCGCCAGCAGCCCCTGGGGGGTAGCGGGAATTCAGTTGACGGATGAGCAGTTCTTC	CASSPWGVAGIQLTDEQFF
15	.	.	TRBV28	TRBJ1-5	TGTGCCAGCCAATACCTCAACAGGTTCAATCAGCCCCAGCATTTT	CASQYLNRFNQPQHF
15	.	TRBD1	TRBV28	TRBJ2-2	TGTGCCAGCAGTACCGGGACAGCGAACACCGGGGAGCTGTTTTTT	CASSTGTANTGELFF
15	.	.	TRBV27	TRBJ2-6	TGTGCCAGCACCCCTGCCCTATCTGGGGCCAACGTCCTGACTTTC	CASTPALSGANVLTF
14	.	.	TRBV7-9	TRBJ2-5	TGTGCCAGCAGCTTAGTCAGGGCCCGGGAGACCCAGTACTTC	CASSLVRARETQYF
14	once	.	TRBV27	TRBJ2-5	TGTGCCAGCAGTTTAGTTGGTCCCCAAGAGACCCAGTACTTC	CASSLVGPQETQYF
15	.	TRBD2	TRBV5-4	TRBJ2-7	TGTGCCAGCAGCTTCGATCCAGCGGGAGTTTACGAGCAGTACTTC	CASSFDPAGVYEQYF
15	.	.	TRBV7-9	TRBJ2-3	TGTGCCAGCAGCTTAGCACCTATCCGTGCAGATACGCAGTATTTT	CASSLAPIRADTQYF
16	.	.	TRBV25-1	TRBJ2-3	TGTGCCAGCAGTGATAGGCTAGGGTGGGGCACAGATACGCAGTATTTT	CASSDRLGWGTDTQYF
16	.	TRBD1	TRBV5-6	TRBJ2-1	TGTGCCAGCAGCGGAGCCGGGACAGGGGATCGGAATGAGCAGTTCTTC	CASSGAGTGDRNEQFF
11	few	.	TRBV6-1	TRBJ1-2	TGTGCCAGCAGGGCAATGGAGGGCTACACCTTC	CASRAMEGYTF
14	.	TRBD1	TRBV4-1	TRBJ2-7	TGCGCCAGCAGCCCGAGACCAGGGGGAAACGAGCAGTACTTC	CASSPRPGGNEQYF
12	.	.	TRBV10-2	TRBJ2-1	TGCGCCACCTCAATCATAATAGCTGAGCAGTTCTTC	CATSIIIAEQFF
16	.	.	TRBV11-2	TRBJ1-1	TGTGCCAGCAGCTTAGGGGGGCGTCGGGCGAACACTGAAGCTTTCTTT	CASSLGGRRANTEAFF
13	medium-sized	.	TRBV10-1	TRBJ2-1	TGCGCCAGCAGTGAGTCGGAGAGCTATGAGCAGTTCTTC	CASSESESYEQFF
12	.	.	TRBV7-7	TRBJ2-2	TGTGCCAGCAGCTCAGCGACCGGGGAGCTGTTTTTT	CASSSATGELFF
17	.	.	TRBV7-9	TRBJ2-3	TGTGCCAGCAGCTCCAGGCGGGCGGGACTCCGCACGGATACGCAGTATTTT	CASSSRRAGLRTDTQYF
16	.	.	TRBV6-5	TRBJ2-6	TGTGCCAGCAGTTACTCTTCGAGTCCCGGGGCCAACGTCCTGACTTTC	CASSYSSSPGANVLTF
15	few	.	TRBV4-1	TRBJ1-1	TGCGCCAGCAGCCAAGAGGGCGGGGGGCTCGGTGAAGCTTTCTTT	CASSQEGGGLGEAFF
16	.	TRBD1	TRBV28	TRBJ2-5	TGTGCCAGCAGCCGAAAAAGAGGACAGGGGAGGGAGACCCAGTACTTC	CASSRKRGQGRETQYF
14	.	.	TRBV2	TRBJ2-5	TGTGCCAGCAGTGTGCCCGACAAACAAGAGACCCAGTACTTC	CASSVPDKQETQYF
16	.	TRBD2	TRBV15	TRBJ2-7	TGTGCCACCAGCAGAGATTTAAGGCTAGCGGGATACGAGCAGTACTTC	CATSRDLRLAGYEQYF
17	.	TRBD2	TRBV2	TRBJ2-1	TGTGCCAGCAGTGGGGGACTAGCGGATCTATCCGACAATGAGCAGTTCTTC	CASSGGLADLSDNEQFF
15	.	.	TRBV19	TRBJ1-1	TGTGCCAGTGGGGAACAGTCAAATATGAACACTGAAGCTTTCTTT	CASGEQSNMNTEAFF
15	.	.	TRBV7-8	TRBJ1-1	TGTGCCAGCAGTTCCAGCACAAACATGAACACTGAAGCTTTCTTT	CASSSSTNMNTEAFF
15	few	TRBD1	TRBV19	TRBJ2-3	TGTGCCAGTAGTGCCGGGACAGGCTTCACAGATACGCAGTATTTT	CASSAGTGFTDTQYF
11	.	TRBD1	TRBV10-3	TRBJ1-1	TGTGCCAACGAAGGACAGGTTTGTGCTTTCTTT	CANEGQVCAFF
11	.	.	TRBV4-1	TRBJ2-5	TGCGCCAGCAGCCAGGGGGGGACCCAGTACTTC	CASSQGGTQYF
15	.	.	TRBV5-1	TRBJ1-3	TGCGCCAGCAGCTTACACAAATCCTCTGGAAACACCATATATTTT	CASSLHKSSGNTIYF
16	.	TRBD1	TRBV7-6	TRBJ2-7	TGTGCCAGCAGTGGACAGGGGGCGGTTGGGGACTACGAGCAGTACTTC	CASSGQGAVGDYEQYF
16	.	TRBD1	TRBV28	TRBJ2-5	TGTGCCAGCAGTATAGGACAGGAGATATACCAAGAGACCCAGTACTTC	CASSIGQEIYQETQYF
12	.	.	TRBV9	TRBJ1-2	TGTGCCAGCAGCATCGGCGGGGTTGGCTACACCTTC	CASSIGGVGYTF
15	once	.	TRBV4-3	TRBJ1-1	TGCGCCAGCAGCCAAGCCTCGGGACCTAACACTGAAGCTTTCTTT	CASSQASGPNTEAFF
16	.	.	TRBV21-1	TRBJ1-5	TGTGCCAGCAGCACCCCCAGGGGACGGGGCAATCAGCCCCAGCATTTT	CASSTPRGRGNQPQHF
12	.	.	TRBV29-1	TRBJ2-7	TGCAGCGCTTCGACAGGCATAAACGAGCAGTACTTC	CSASTGINEQYF
16	once	.	TRBV15	TRBJ1-2	TGTGCCACCAGCAGAGATATACGGAAAATAGACTATGGCTACACCTTC	CATSRDIRKIDYGYTF
16	.	.	TRBV11-2	TRBJ2-3	TGTGCCAGCAGCTTAGGAGTTAGCGCCAGCACAGATACGCAGTATTTT	CASSLGVSASTDTQYF
16	.	.	TRBV11-2	TRBJ2-1	TGTGCCAGCAGCTTAGTCGGTCGTTCGGTTTACAATGAGCAGTTCTTC	CASSLVGRSVYNEQFF
17	few	TRBD2	TRBV9	TRBJ2-3	TGTGCCAGCAGCCCCCTCGTTGGCGGGAGATTCACAGATACGCAGTATTTT	CASSPLVGGRFTDTQYF
14	.	.	TRBV6-6	TRBJ2-7	TGTGCCAGCAGTTACTCGGAGGGACGGAACGAGCAGTACTTC	CASSYSEGRNEQYF
15	.	.	TRBV28	TRBJ2-5	TGTGCCAGCAGTTTTAAGGCCGGCTACCAAGAGACCCAGTACTTC	CASSFKAGYQETQYF
20	.	.	TRBV5-1	TRBJ1-2	TGCGCCAGCAGCTTGCGTCCTTTTACAGGTGCCCTTCAATCGGACTATGGCTACACCTTC	CASSLRPFTGALQSDYGYTF